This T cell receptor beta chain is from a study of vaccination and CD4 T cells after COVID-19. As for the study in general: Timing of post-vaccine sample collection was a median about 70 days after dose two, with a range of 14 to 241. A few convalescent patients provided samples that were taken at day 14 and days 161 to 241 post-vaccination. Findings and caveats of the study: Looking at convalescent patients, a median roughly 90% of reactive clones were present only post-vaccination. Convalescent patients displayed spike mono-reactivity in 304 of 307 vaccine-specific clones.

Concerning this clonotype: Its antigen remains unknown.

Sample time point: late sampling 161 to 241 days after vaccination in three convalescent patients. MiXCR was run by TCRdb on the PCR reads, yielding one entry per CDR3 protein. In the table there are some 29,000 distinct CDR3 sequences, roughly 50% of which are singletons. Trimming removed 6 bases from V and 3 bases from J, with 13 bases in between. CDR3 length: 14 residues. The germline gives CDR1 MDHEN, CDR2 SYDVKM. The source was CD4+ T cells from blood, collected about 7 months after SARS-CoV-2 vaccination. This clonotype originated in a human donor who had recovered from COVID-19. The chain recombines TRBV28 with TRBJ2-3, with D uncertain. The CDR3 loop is CASSQTGRTDTQYF. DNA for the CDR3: TGTGCCAGCAGCCAAACTGGACGGACAGATACGCAGTATTTT.